These T cell receptor beta chains were read from a single sample in a study. TCRdb re-called the RT-PCR reads with MiXCR, one entry per CDR3 protein. Among more than 550,000 distinct CDR3 sequences listed, about 14% were seen once. Material for sequencing was memory CD4+ T cells from blood. Receptor source: a female donor in good health, serving as a healthy control. Each CDR3 is given with its conserved first and last residue. D genes are given only for firm matches.

NA	TRBV5-1	CASSLGTAAGETQYF
NA	TRBV20-1	CSARPTSGAHEQYF
NA	TRBV25-1	CASSESRWAIGTDTQYF
NA	TRBV4-1	CASSQIDSHTGELFF
NA	TRBV12-3/TRBV12-4	CASSLVSTDMQYF
NA	TRBV10-3	CAISESTAQGYEQYF
NA	TRBV20-1	CSARNPGSDEKLFF
TRBD1	TRBV20-1	CSARTGGSMTYEQYF
NA	TRBV6-1	CASSDRPGRVTEAFF
NA	TRBV20-1	CSARPSGYWETQYF
NA	TRBV12-3/TRBV12-4	CASSFEGGGQPQHF
TRBD2	TRBV6-5	CASSGTSNSGTQYF
TRBD2	TRBV5-1	CASSPDRSLAGQDTQYF
NA	TRBV18	CASSPGQGGFNEQFF
TRBD1	TRBV27	CASSFSTGNGYTF
NA	TRBV19	CASKMRDTRNTEAFF